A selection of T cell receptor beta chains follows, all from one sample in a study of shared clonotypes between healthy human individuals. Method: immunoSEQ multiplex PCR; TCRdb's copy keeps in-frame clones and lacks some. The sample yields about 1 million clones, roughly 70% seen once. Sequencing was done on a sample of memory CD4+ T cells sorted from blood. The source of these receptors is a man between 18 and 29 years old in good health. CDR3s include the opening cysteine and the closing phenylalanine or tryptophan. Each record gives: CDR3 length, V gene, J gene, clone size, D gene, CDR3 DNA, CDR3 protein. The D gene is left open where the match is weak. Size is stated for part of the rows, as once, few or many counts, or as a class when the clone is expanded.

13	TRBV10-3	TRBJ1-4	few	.	TGTGCCATCAGTGGTCAGGGATCTGAAAAACTGTTTTTT	CAISGQGSEKLFF
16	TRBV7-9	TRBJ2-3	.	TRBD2	TGTGCCAGCAGCCAGACTGCGGGAGTTAGCACAGATACGCAGTATTTT	CASSQTAGVSTDTQYF
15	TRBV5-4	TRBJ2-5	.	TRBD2	TGTGCCAGCAGCTTGGAGGCTAGCGGGGAAGAGACCCAGTACTTC	CASSLEASGEETQYF
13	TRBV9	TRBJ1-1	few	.	TGTGCCAGCAGCGTCGGTTCGGACACTGAAGCTTTCTTT	CASSVGSDTEAFF
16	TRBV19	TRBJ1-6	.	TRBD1	TGTGCCAGTAGTCTATCGCCGGGACAGGGATATTCACCCCTCCACTTT	CASSLSPGQGYSPLHF
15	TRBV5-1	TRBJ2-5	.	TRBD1	TGCGCCAGCAGCCCGGGGCCCCAGGGGGCCGAGACCCAGTACTTC	CASSPGPQGAETQYF
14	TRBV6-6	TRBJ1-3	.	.	TGTGCCAGCACCGAACAGGGCTCTGGAAACACCATATATTTT	CASTEQGSGNTIYF
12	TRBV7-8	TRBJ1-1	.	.	TGTGCCAGCAACGGGGCGAACACTGAAGCTTTCTTT	CASNGANTEAFF
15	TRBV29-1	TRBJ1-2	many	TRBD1	TGCAGCGTTGACTCCGCCGGGACAGGGGGAGATGGCTACACCTTC	CSVDSAGTGGDGYTF
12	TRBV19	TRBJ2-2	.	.	TGTGCCACCTCACCCGCCTACGGGGAGCTGTTTTTT	CATSPAYGELFF
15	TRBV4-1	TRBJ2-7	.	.	TGCGCCAGCAGCCAAGACCAGGGCCGCTCCTACGAGCAGTACTTC	CASSQDQGRSYEQYF
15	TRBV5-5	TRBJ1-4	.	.	TGTGCCAGCAGCTTGGATGGGGGACCTAATGAAAAACTGTTTTTT	CASSLDGGPNEKLFF
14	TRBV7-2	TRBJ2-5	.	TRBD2	TGTGCCAGCAGCCGACTAGCGCTGGGAGAGACCCAGTACTTC	CASSRLALGETQYF
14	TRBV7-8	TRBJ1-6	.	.	TGTGCCAGCAGCTTAGGACGAGAGAATTCACCCCTCCACTTT	CASSLGRENSPLHF
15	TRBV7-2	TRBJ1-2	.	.	TGTGCCAGCAGCCCCGGGGCCGACCCTTCCTATGGCTACACCTTC	CASSPGADPSYGYTF
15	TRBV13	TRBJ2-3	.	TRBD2	TGTGCCAGCAGCTCAGCGGGGCTTACAACAGATACGCAGTATTTT	CASSSAGLTTDTQYF
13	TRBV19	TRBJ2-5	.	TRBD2	TGTGCCAGTAGCCGGGGGGGCCAAGAGACCCAGTACTTC	CASSRGGQETQYF
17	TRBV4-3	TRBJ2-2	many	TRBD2	TGCGCCAGCAGCCAAGGTCCTAGCGGGAGTGTCACCGGGGAGCTGTTTTTT	CASSQGPSGSVTGELFF
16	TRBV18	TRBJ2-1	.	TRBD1	TGTGCCAGCTCACCTCAGGGACAGGGCAACTACAATGAGCAGTTCTTC	CASSPQGQGNYNEQFF
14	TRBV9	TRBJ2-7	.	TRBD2	TGTGCCAGCAGCGTAGAGGCAGCGGGGGCCGAGCAGTACTTC	CASSVEAAGAEQYF
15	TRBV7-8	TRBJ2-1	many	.	TGTGCCAGCAGCCAATCAGGGGCAGGGCGCAGTGAGCAGTTCTTC	CASSQSGAGRSEQFF
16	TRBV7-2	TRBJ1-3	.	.	TGTGCCAGCAGCTCAGCGGCTACATCATCTGGAAACACCATATATTTT	CASSSAATSSGNTIYF
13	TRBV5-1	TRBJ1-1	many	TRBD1	TGCGCCAGCAGCTTCGGGACAGGGACTGAAGCTTTCTTT	CASSFGTGTEAFF
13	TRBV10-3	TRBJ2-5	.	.	TGTGCCATCAGTGGGGGGGTTGGAGAGACCCAGTACTTC	CAISGGVGETQYF
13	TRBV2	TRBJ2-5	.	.	TGTGCCAGCAGGAAGAGTTGGCAAGAGACCCAGTACTTC	CASRKSWQETQYF
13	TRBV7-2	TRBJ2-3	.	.	TGTGCCAGCAGCTTTCGAGGAGCAGATACGCAGTATTTT	CASSFRGADTQYF
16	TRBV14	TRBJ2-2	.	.	TGTGCCAGCAGCAAGGTCGGGCTAGTGAACACCGGGGAGCTGTTTTTT	CASSKVGLVNTGELFF
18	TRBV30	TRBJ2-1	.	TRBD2	TGTGCCTGGTCTCCCGGGACTAGCGGGTCTGCTATACGTAATGAGCAGTTCTTC	CAWSPGTSGSAIRNEQFF
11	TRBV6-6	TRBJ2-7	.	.	TGTGCCAGCAGTTTTAGCTACGAGCAGTACTTC	CASSFSYEQYF
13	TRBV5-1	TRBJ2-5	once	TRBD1	TGCGCCAGCAGCACCGCAGGGGGAGAGACCCAGTACTTC	CASSTAGGETQYF
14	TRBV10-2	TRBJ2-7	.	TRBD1	TGCGCCAGCAGAGTACCCGGGACAGCCTACGAGCAGTACTTC	CASRVPGTAYEQYF
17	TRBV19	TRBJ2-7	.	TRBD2	TGTGCCAGTAGTATAGCCCCCGGGACTAGCGGGAGCTTCGAGCAGTACTTC	CASSIAPGTSGSFEQYF
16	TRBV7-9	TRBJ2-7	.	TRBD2	TGTGCCAGCAGCTTAACTAGCGGGGGAACCTCCTACGAGCAGTACTTC	CASSLTSGGTSYEQYF
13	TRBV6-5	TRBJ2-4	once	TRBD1	TGTGCCAGCCGGGGACAGGGGGTAAACATTCAGTACTTC	CASRGQGVNIQYF
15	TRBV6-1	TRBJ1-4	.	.	TGTGCCAGCAGCACCGTAACAGGGTTTAATGAAAAACTGTTTTTT	CASSTVTGFNEKLFF
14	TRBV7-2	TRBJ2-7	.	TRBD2	TGTGCCAGCACCCACGGCGGGAGGAACTACGAGCAGTACTTC	CASTHGGRNYEQYF
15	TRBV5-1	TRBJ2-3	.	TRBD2	TGCGCCAGCAGCTTGGGCAGCGGGGGGGCCGATACGCAGTATTTT	CASSLGSGGADTQYF
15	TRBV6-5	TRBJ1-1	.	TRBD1	TGTGCCAGCAGTCAGATTGACAGGGGAGGCACTGAAGCTTTCTTT	CASSQIDRGGTEAFF
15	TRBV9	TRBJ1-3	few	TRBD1	TGTGCCAGCAGCGTGCAGGGGGCTACTGGAAACACCATATATTTT	CASSVQGATGNTIYF
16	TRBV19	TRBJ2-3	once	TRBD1	TGTGCCAGTAATGGGTTAGGGGGCGATAACACAGATACGCAGTATTTT	CASNGLGGDNTDTQYF
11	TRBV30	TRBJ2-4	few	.	TGTGCCTTTGAGGGTAAAAACATTCAGTACTTC	CAFEGKNIQYF
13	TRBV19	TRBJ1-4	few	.	TGTGCCAGTAGAGGGACGGGTAATGAAAAACTGTTTTTT	CASRGTGNEKLFF
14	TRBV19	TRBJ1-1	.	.	TGTGCCAGTACCCTCGGCAGGGAGAACACTGAAGCTTTCTTT	CASTLGRENTEAFF
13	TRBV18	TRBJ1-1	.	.	TGTGCCAGCTCACCACAGCTGAACACTGAAGCTTTCTTT	CASSPQLNTEAFF
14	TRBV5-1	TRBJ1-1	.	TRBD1	TGCGCCAGCAGCTCACAAACAGGGGCTGCTGAAGCTTTCTTT	CASSSQTGAAEAFF
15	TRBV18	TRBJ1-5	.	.	TGTGCCAGCTCACCTAACGACAGATCCAATCAGCCCCAGCATTTT	CASSPNDRSNQPQHF
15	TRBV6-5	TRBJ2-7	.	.	TGTGCCAGCAGGGATATTCAAACAGGCTCCTACGAGCAGTACTTC	CASRDIQTGSYEQYF
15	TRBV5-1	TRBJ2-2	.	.	TGCGCCAGCAGCGATCTAGGACAAATCGGGGGGGAGCTGTTTTTT	CASSDLGQIGGELFF
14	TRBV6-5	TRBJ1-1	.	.	TGTGCCAGCAGGGGTGAGGGGAGTAGCACTGAAGCTTTCTTT	CASRGEGSSTEAFF